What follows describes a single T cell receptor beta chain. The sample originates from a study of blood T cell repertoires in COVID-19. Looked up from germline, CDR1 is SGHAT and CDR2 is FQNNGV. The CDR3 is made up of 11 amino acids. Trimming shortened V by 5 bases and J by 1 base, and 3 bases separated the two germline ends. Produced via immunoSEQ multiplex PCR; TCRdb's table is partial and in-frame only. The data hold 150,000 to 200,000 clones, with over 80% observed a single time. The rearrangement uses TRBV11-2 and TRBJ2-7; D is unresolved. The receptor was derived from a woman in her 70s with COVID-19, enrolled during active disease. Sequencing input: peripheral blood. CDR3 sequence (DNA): TGTGCCAGCAGCGCGTCCTACGAGCAGTACTTC. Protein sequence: CASSASYEQYF.